This note documents a single T cell receptor beta chain sequence. The sample originates from a study of T cell changes during pregnancy in multiple sclerosis. Trimming took 7 bases from V and 6 from J, leaving 15 bases between them. CDR1 and CDR2 from the germline V gene are SQVTM and ANQGSEA. CDR3 size: 12 residues. Some clones are missing from TCRdb's copy, which holds only in-frame ones; the method was immunoSEQ multiplex PCR. Among 25,000 to 40,000 clones listed, 90% to 95% were seen once. This rearrangement joins TRBV29-1 to TRBJ1-1; no definite D call. The starting material was CD8+ T cells from peripheral blood mononuclear cells, obtained in the second trimester of pregnancy. The sequence derives from a female donor in good health, enrolled as a control in a pregnancy study. CDR3 amino acids: CSAIDNNAEAFF. CDR3 in DNA: TGCAGCGCCATCGACAATAACGCTGAAGCTTTCTTT.